These T cell receptor beta chains were read from a single sample in a study of regulatory T cells in long-lasting Graves disease. TCRdb ran MiXCR on the multiplex PCR reads and lists one entry per CDR3 protein. The data contain 350,000 to 500,000 distinct CDR3 sequences, around a fifth of them singletons. The material was peripheral blood mononuclear cells (PBMCs), obtained when the disease was refractory, from a patient treated with antithyroid drugs. These receptors were obtained from a female donor with Graves disease. Each CDR3 is given with its conserved first and last residue. The D gene is left open where the match is weak. For some rows the clone size is stated as once, few or many, or as a class when expanded; others skip it.

j_call clone_size v_call d_call cdr3_nt cdr3_aa
TRBJ2-7 . TRBV27 . TGTGCCAGCAGTTTATTAGGGACCAGCAGGCACGAGCAGTACTTC CASSLLGTSRHEQYF
TRBJ2-7 many TRBV28 TRBD1 TGTGCCAGCAGACCTGGGACAGTTCATTACGAGCAGTACTTC CASRPGTVHYEQYF
TRBJ2-5 few TRBV29-1 TRBD1 TGCAGCGTTGAAGCGTCAGGGGGAGTCCAAGAGACCCAGTACTTC CSVEASGGVQETQYF
TRBJ2-5 . TRBV5-1 . TGCGCCAGCAGGTGGGGAAAAGAGACCCAGTACTTC CASRWGKETQYF
TRBJ1-3 few TRBV6-1 TRBD1 TGTGCCAGCAGCCGGCCAACGGGACAGGGAAACACCATATATTTT CASSRPTGQGNTIYF
TRBJ1-5 few TRBV6-5 TRBD1 TGTGCCAGCAGTTCTGGGACAGCCCAGCCCCAGCATTTT CASSSGTAQPQHF
TRBJ2-1 . TRBV7-3 TRBD2 TGTGCCAGCAGCCCTTTTAGCGGGGCCTCCTACAATGAGCAGTTCTTC CASSPFSGASYNEQFF
TRBJ2-2 . TRBV29-1 TRBD2 TGCAGCGTTGATACTGCGGGAGCCACCGGGGAGCTGTTTTTT CSVDTAGATGELFF
TRBJ1-5 many TRBV12-3/TRBV12-4 . TGTGCCAGCAGGCAAAACGGCGGGCCAGATAATCAGCCCCAGCATTTT CASRQNGGPDNQPQHF
TRBJ2-3 . TRBV30 . TGTGCCTGGAGTGTACTGAGCACAGATACGCAGTATTTT CAWSVLSTDTQYF
TRBJ2-3 few TRBV2 . TGTGCCAGCAGCGAAATGTGGGGAGGTGATAAAGATACGCAGTATTTT CASSEMWGGDKDTQYF
TRBJ2-5 . TRBV14 . TGTGCCAGCAGCCAAGCGGTGTACCAAGAGACCCAGTACTTC CASSQAVYQETQYF
TRBJ2-5 many TRBV6-1 . TGTGCCAGCAGAGGGGTCGGCCAGGGCCAAGAGACCCAGTACTTC CASRGVGQGQETQYF
TRBJ2-3 few TRBV28 TRBD2 TGTGCCAGCAGCCTCAGCGGGAGGGCCGATACGCAGTATTTT CASSLSGRADTQYF
TRBJ2-3 few TRBV20-1 TRBD2 TGCAGTGCCCAGGGACTAGCGGCAAGCACAGATACGCAGTATTTT CSAQGLAASTDTQYF
TRBJ2-7 few TRBV3-1 TRBD1 TGTGCCAGCAGCCTGCTGACAGGGCGGCCAGACGAGCAGTACTTC CASSLLTGRPDEQYF
TRBJ2-3 few TRBV29-1 . TGCAGCGCGGGGGTCGCGCAGCACTACACAGATACGCAGTATTTT CSAGVAQHYTDTQYF
TRBJ2-7 once TRBV6-2/TRBV6-3 . TGTGCCAGCAGTGAAGCCGGGTGGGCGCCCGAGCAGTACTTC CASSEAGWAPEQYF
TRBJ2-7 many TRBV5-1 TRBD2 TGCGCCAGCAGCTTTCTACTAGCGGGAGGAGACGAGCAGTACTTC CASSFLLAGGDEQYF
TRBJ1-1 once TRBV19 . TGTGCCAGTGCGGTCCGCACTGAAGCTTTCTTT CASAVRTEAFF
TRBJ2-7 few TRBV3-1 . TGTGCCAGCAGCCTAGCTAGGAGCTCCTACGAGCAGTACTTC CASSLARSSYEQYF
TRBJ2-2 . TRBV20-1 . TGCAGTGCTAGAGATGACGGTGGCCAGAACACCGGGGAGCTGTTTTTT CSARDDGGQNTGELFF
TRBJ1-1 many TRBV29-1 . TGCAGCCACAACAGACTAGGATCGGGACGGAACACTGAAGCTTTCTTT CSHNRLGSGRNTEAFF
TRBJ1-2 many TRBV12-5 . TGTGCTAGTGGTTTGGTACCCCCACAGAACTATGGCTACACCTTC CASGLVPPQNYGYTF
TRBJ2-3 few TRBV28 . TGTGCCAGCAGGCCAACCGGGCCGAATACGCAGTATTTT CASRPTGPNTQYF
TRBJ1-1 many TRBV19 . TGTGCCAGTAGGACCGGGACGGGAGTGAACACTGAAGCTTTCTTT CASRTGTGVNTEAFF